This entry is about one TCR beta chain. Its antigen is undetermined. Preparation of the TCRbeta library used unique molecular identifiers. TCRdb reprocessed the PCR reads with MiXCR, giving one entry per CDR3 protein. Of 250,000 to 400,000 distinct CDR3 sequences listed, approximately 23% are singletons. Trimming cost V 3 bases and J 2 bases, with 13 bases left between them. The germline V gene encodes CDR1 DFQATT and CDR2 SNEGSKA (reference sequence). The CDR3 is 14 amino acids. This record belongs to a study of T-cell reconstitution after alpha-beta-depleted transplantation in children. Study-wide results and limits: It was newly produced T cells that mostly accounted for T-cell counts and diversity one year after transplant.

The V gene is TRBV20-1, the J gene TRBJ1-1; tentatively, D is TRBD1 (5 bases). The sample was PBMCs, mostly from graft donor cells, taken 180 days after TCRalphabeta/CD19-depleted stem cell transplant. The TCR comes from a male patient younger than 18 who had a stem cell transplant for acute lymphoblastic leukemia, so the T cells may come from the graft donor. The CDR3 DNA reads TGCAGTGCTAGCATCTGGGGCCCAAACACTGAAGCTTTCTTT. Translating it yields CSASIWGPNTEAFF.